The clone carrying this TCR beta chain was seen more than once but under ten times. Regarding treatment: oral pan-JAK inhibitor, 5-10 mg twice daily. This specimen belongs to a study of CD8+ T cells in alopecia areata. This CDR3 is built from 14 residues. The germline V and J ends were trimmed by 6 bases and 0 bases, with 11 bases remaining between them. Germline CDR1 reads SQVTM; CDR2 reads ANQGSEA. The authors extracted RNA and reverse transcribed it into cDNA as the sequencing template. Measured with immunoSEQ multiplex PCR; TCRdb has only the in-frame clones, and not every one. This table has 200,000 to 250,000 clones, around two fifths appearing once.

The sequenced sample was CD4+ T cells sorted from blood, obtained at roughly week 36, from a patient treated with tofacitinib. This TCR derives from a human donor with alopecia areata. V is TRBV29-1 and J is TRBJ2-2; tentatively, D is TRBD1 or TRBD2 (6 bases each). CDR3: CSVKGEANTGELFF. CDR3 in DNA: TGCAGCGTCAAGGGGGAGGCGAACACCGGGGAGCTGTTTTTT.